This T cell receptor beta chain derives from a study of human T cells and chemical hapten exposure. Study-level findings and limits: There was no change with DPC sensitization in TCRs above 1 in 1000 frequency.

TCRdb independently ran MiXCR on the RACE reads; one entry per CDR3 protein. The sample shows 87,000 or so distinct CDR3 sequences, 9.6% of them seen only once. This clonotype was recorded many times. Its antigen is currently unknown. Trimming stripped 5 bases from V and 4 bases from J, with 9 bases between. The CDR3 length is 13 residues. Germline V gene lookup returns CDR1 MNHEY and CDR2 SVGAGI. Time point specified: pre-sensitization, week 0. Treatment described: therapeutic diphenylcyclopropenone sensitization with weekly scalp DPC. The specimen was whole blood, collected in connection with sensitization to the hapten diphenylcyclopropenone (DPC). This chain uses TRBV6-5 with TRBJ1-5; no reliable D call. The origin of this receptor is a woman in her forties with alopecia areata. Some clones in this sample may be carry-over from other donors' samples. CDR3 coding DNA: TGTGCCAGCAGTCCCTTTATTAATCAGCCCCAGCATTTT. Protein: CASSPFINQPQHF.